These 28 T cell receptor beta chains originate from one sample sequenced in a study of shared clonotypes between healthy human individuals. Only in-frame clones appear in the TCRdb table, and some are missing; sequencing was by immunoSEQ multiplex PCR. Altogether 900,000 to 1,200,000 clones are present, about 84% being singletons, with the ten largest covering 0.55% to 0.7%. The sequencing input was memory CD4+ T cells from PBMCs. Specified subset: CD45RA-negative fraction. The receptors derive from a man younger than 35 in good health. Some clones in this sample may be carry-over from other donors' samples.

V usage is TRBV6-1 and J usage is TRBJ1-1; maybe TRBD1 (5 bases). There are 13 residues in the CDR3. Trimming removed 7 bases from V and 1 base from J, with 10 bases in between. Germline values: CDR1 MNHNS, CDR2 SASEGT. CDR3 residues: CASKRQRNTEAFF. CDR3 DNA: TGTGCCAGCAAGCGACAGAGGAACACTGAAGCTTTCTTT.

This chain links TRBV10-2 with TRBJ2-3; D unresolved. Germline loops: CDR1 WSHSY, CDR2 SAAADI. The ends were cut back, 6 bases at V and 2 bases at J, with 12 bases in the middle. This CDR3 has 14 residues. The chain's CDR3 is CASSPVANTDTQYF. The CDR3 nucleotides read TGCGCCAGCAGCCCTGTTGCTAACACAGATACGCAGTATTTT.

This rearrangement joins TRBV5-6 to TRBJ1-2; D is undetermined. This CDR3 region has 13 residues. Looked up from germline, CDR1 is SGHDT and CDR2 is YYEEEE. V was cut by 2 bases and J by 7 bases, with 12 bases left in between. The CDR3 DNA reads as TGTGCCAGCAGCTTTTTCCCCCGAGGTGGCTACACCTTC. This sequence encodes CASSFFPRGGYTF. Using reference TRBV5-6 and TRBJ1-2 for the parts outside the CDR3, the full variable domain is DAGVTQSPTHLIKTRGQQVTLRCSPKSGHDTVSWYQQALGQGPQFIFQYYEEEERQRGNFPDRFSGHQFPNYSSELNVNALLLGDSALYLCASSFFPRGGYTFGSGTRLTVV.

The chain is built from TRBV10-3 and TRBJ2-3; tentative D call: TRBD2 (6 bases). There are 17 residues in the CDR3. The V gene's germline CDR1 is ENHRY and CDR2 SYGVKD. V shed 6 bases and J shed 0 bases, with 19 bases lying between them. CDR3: CAISPSSAGPSTDTQYF. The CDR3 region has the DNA TGTGCCATCAGCCCGAGCTCCGCGGGGCCTAGCACAGATACGCAGTATTTT.

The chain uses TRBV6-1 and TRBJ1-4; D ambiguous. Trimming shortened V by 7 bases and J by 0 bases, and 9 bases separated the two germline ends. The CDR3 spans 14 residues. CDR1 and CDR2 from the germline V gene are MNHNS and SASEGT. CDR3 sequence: CASKWEPTNEKLFF. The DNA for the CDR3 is TGTGCCAGCAAGTGGGAACCAACTAATGAAAAACTGTTTTTT.

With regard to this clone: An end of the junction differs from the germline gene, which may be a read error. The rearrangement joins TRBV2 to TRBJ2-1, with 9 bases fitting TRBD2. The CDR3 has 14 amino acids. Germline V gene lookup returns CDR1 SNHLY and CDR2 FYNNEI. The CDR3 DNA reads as TGTGCCCGCAGTAGCGGGAGCTCCTACAATGAGCAGTTCTTC. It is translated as CARSSGSSYNEQFF.

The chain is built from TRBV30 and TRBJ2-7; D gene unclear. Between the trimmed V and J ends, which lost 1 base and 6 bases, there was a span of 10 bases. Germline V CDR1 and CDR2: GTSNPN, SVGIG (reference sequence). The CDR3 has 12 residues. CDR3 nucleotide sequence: TGTGCCTGGAGTGATAATCCAGGCGAGCAGTACTTC. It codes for CAWSDNPGEQYF.

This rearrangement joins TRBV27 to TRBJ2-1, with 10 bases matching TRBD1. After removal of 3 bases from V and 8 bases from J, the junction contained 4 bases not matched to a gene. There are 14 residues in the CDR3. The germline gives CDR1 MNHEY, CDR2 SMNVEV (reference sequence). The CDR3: CASSLGDRGHEQFF. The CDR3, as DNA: TGTGCCAGCAGTTTGGGGGACAGGGGCCATGAGCAGTTCTTC.

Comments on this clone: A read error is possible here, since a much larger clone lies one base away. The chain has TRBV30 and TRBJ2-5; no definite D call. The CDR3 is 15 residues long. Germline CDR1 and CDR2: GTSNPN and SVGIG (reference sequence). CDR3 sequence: CTWSVLRYPQETQYF. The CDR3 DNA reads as TGTACCTGGAGTGTACTGCGATATCCCCAAGAGACCCAGTACTTC.

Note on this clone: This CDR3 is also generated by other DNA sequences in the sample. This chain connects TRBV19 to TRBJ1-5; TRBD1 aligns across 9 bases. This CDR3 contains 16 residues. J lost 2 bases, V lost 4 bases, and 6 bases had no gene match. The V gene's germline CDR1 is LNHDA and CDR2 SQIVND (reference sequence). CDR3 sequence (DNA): TGTGCCAGTAGTACCACCGGGACAGGGCGCAATCAGCCCCAGCATTTT. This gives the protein CASSTTGTGRNQPQHF.

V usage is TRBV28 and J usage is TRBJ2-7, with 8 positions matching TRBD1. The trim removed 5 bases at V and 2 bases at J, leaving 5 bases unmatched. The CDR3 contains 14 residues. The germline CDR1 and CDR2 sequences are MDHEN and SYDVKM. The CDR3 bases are TGTGCCAGCAGTCGACAGGGGTTAGCCTACGAGCAGTACTTC. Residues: CASSRQGLAYEQYF.

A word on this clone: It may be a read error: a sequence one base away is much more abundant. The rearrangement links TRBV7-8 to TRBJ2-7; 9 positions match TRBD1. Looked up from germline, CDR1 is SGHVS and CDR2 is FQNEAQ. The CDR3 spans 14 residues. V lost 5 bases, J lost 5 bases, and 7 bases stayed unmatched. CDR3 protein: CASSDRDRVHEQYF. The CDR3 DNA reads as TGTGCCAGCAGCGACCGGGACAGGGTCCACGAGCAGTACTTC.

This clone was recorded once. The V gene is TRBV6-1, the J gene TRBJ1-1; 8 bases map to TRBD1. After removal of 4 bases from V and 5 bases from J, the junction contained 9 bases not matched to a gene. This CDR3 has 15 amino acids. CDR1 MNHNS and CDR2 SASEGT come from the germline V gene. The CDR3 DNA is TGTGCCAGCAGTGCACTAACAGGGGGTGAAACTGAAGCTTTCTTT. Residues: CASSALTGGETEAFF.

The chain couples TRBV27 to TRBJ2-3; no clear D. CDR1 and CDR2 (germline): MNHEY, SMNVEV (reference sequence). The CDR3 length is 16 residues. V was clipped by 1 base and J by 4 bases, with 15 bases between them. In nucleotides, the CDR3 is TGTGCCAGCAGTTTATTTACTTCACAGCCCGCAGATACGCAGTATTTT. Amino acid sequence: CASSLFTSQPADTQYF.

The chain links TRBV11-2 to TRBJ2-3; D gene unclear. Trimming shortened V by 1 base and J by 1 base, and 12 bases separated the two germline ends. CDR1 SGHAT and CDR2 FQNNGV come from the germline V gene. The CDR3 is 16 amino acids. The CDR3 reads CASSLARISRTDTQYF. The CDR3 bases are TGTGCCAGCAGCTTAGCGCGGATTAGCCGCACAGATACGCAGTATTTT.

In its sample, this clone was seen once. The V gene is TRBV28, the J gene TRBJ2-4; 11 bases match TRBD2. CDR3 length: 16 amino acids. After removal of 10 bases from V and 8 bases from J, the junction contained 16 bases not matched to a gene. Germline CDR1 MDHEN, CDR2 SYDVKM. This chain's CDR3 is CATLDSGRAMRDIQYF. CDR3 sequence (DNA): TGTGCCACCCTCGATAGCGGGAGGGCCATGCGAGACATTCAGTACTTC.

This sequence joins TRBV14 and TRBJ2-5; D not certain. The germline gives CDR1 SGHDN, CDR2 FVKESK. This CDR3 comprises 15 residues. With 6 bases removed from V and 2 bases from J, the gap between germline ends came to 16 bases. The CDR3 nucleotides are TGTGCCAGCAGTACCCAGCCGAATTCTCAAGAGACCCAGTACTTC. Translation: CASSTQPNSQETQYF.

CDR3 nucleotide sequence: TGTGCCAGCAGTTACTTGGCAGCGAACACCGGGGAGCTGTTTTTT. This encodes CASSYLAANTGELFF. The chain has TRBV6-6 and TRBJ2-2; D is uncertain. Germline V gene sequence: CDR1 MNHNY, CDR2 SVGAGI (reference sequence). The CDR3 runs 15 residues. The V and J ends lost 1 base and 0 bases respectively, with 6 bases between them.

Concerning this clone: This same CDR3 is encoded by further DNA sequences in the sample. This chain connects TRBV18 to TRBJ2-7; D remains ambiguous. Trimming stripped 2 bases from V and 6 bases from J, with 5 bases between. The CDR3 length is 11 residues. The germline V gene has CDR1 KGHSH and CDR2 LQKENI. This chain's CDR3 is CASSPGVEQYF. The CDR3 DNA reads TGTGCCAGCTCACCAGGGGTCGAGCAGTACTTC.

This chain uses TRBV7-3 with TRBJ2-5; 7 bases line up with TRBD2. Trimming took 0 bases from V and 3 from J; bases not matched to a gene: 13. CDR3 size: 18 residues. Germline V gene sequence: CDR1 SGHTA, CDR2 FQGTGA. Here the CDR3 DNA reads TGTGCCAGCAGCTTAACTCCGTGGGGCAGCGGGGTCAAAGAGACCCAGTACTTC. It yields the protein CASSLTPWGSGVKETQYF.

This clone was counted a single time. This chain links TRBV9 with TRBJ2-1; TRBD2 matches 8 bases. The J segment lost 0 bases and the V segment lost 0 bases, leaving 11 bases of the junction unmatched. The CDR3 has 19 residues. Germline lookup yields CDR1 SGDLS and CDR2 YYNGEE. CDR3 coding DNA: TGTGCCAGCAGCGTAGCTACGGCTAGCGGGCCGAGCTCCTACAATGAGCAGTTCTTC. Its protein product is CASSVATASGPSSYNEQFF. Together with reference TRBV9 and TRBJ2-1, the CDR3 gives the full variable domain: DSGVTQTPKHLITATGQRVTLRCSPRSGDLSVYWYQQSLDQGLQFLIQYYNGEERAKGNILERFSAQQFPDLHSELNLSSLELGDSALYFCASSVATASGPSSYNEQFFGPGTRLTVL.

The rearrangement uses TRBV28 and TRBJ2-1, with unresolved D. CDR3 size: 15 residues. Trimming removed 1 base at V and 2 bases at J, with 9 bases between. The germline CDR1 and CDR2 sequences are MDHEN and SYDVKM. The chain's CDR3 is CASSLSRRAYNEQFF. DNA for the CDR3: TGTGCCAGCAGTTTATCACGTCGGGCCTACAATGAGCAGTTCTTC.

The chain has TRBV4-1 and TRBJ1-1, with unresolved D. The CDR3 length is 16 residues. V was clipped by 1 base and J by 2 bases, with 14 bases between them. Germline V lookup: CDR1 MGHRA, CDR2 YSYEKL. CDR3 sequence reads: CASSQGTVEINTEAFF. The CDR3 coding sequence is TGCGCCAGCAGCCAAGGGACGGTGGAGATCAACACTGAAGCTTTCTTT.

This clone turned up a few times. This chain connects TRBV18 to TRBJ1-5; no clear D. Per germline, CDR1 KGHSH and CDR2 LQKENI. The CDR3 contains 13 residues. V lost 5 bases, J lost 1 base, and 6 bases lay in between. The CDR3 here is CASSDLSNQPQHF. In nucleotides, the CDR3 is TGTGCCAGCTCAGACCTGAGCAATCAGCCCCAGCATTTT.

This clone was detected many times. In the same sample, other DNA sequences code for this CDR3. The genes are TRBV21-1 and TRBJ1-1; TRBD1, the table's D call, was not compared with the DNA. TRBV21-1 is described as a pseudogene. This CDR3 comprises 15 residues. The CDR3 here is CASSKTPSTGTEAFF. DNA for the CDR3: TGTGCCAGCAGCAAAACCCCGTCTACAGGCACTGAAGCTTTCTTT.

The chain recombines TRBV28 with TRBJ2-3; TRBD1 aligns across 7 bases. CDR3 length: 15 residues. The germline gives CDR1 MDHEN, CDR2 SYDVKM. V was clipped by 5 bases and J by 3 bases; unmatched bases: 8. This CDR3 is CASSPRQGITDTQYF. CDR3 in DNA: TGTGCCAGCAGTCCCAGACAGGGTATTACAGATACGCAGTATTTT.

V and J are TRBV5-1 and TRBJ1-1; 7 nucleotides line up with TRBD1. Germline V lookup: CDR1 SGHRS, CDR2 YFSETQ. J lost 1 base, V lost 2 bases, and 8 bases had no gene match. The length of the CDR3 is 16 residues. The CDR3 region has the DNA TGCGCCAGCAGCTTCCAGGGACAGTCCACGAACACTGAAGCTTTCTTT. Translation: CASSFQGQSTNTEAFF.

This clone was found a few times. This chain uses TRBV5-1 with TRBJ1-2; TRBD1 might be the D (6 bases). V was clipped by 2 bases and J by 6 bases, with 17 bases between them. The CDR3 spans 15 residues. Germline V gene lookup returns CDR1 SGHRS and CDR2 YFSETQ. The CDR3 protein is CASSFNEQGVNGYTF. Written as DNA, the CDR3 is TGCGCCAGCAGCTTCAATGAACAGGGAGTTAATGGCTACACCTTC.